This T cell receptor beta chain was sequenced for a study of blood T cell repertoires in COVID-19. Study as a whole: Some COVID-19 samples were acute and others convalescent; all came from the United States, Italy and Spain.

Germline V gives CDR1 LGHNA, CDR2 YSLEER. This CDR3 contains 18 residues. V was clipped by 6 bases and J by 0 bases; unmatched bases: 6. Authors' processing steps: How many nucleated cells were present was estimated from reference gene primer amplification. Sequenced by immunoSEQ multiplex PCR; TCRdb stores in-frame clones only, minus some. The DNA was the basis for D and trimming; V, J and clone size are from that table. The sample lists under 500,000 clones, roughly nine tenths occurring once. This sequence joins TRBV4-3 and TRBJ2-2, with 14 bases that match TRBD2. Sequenced sample: PBMCs or T cells enriched from blood (not recorded which). The TCR sequence derives from a young woman with acute COVID-19. The chain's CDR3 is CASSFGLAGGSNTGELFF. The CDR3 DNA follows: TGCGCCAGCAGTTTTGGACTAGCGGGAGGATCGAACACCGGGGAGCTGTTTTTT.